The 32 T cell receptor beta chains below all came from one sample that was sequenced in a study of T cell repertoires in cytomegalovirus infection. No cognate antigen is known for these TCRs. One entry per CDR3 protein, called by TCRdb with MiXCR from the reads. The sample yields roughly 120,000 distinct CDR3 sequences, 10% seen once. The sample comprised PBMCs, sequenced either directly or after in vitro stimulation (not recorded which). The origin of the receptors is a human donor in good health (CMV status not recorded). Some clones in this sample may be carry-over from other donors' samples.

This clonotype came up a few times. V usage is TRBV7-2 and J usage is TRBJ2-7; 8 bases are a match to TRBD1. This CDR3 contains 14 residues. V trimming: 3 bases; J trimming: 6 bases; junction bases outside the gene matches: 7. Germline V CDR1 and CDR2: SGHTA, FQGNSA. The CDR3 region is CASSFDRGRGEQYF. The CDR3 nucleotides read TGTGCCAGCAGCTTCGACAGGGGCCGGGGCGAGCAGTACTTC.

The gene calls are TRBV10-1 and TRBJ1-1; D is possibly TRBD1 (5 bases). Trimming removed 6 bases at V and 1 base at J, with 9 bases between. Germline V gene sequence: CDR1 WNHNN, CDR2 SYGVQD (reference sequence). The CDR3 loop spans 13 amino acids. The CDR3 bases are TGCGCCAGCAGACAGGACCGGAACACTGAAGCTTTCTTT. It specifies CASRQDRNTEAFF.

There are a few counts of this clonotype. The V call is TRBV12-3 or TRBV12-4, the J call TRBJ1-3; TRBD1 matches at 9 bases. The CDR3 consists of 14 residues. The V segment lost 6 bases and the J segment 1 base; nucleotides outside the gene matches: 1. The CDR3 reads CASRGTGSGNTIYF. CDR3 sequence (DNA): TGTGCCAGCAGGGGGACAGGGTCTGGAAACACCATATATTTT.

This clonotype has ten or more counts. As DNA, the CDR3 is TGTGCCAGCAGGTCCAGCCTAAACACTGAAGCTTTCTTT. Its translation is CASRSSLNTEAFF. This chain links TRBV12-3 or TRBV12-4 with TRBJ1-1; unclear D gene. Trimming stripped 6 bases from V and 2 bases from J, with 10 bases between. This CDR3 comprises 13 residues.

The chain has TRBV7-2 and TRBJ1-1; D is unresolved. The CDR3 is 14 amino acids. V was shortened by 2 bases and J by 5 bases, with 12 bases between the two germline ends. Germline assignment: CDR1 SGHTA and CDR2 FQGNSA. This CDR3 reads CASSLKRVGTEAFF. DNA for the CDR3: TGTGCCAGCAGCTTAAAGAGGGTGGGAACTGAAGCTTTCTTT.

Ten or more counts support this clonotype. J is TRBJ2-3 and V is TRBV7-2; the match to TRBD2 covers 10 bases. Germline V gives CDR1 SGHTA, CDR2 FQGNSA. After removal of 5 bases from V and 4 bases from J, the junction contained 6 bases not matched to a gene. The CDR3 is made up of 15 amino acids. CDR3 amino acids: CASSGVGLAADTQYF. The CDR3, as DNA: TGTGCCAGCAGCGGAGTTGGACTAGCGGCAGATACGCAGTATTTT. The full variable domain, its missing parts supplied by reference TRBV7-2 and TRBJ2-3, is GAGVSQSPSNKVTEKGKDVELRCDPISGHTALYWYRQSLGQGLEFLIYFQGNSAPDKSGLPSDRFSAERTGGSVSTLTIQRTQQEDSAVYLCASSGVGLAADTQYFGPGTRLTVL.

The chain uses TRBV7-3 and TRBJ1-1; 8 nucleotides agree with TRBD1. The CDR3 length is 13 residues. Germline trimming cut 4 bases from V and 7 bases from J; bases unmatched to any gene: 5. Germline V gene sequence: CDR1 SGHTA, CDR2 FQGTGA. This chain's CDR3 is CASSSYGQGEAFF. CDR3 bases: TGTGCCAGCAGCTCCTATGGACAGGGTGAAGCTTTCTTT.

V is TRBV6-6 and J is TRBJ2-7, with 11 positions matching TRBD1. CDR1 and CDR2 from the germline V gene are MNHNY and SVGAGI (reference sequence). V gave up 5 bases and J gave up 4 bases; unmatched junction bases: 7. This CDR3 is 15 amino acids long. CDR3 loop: CASSPGTGGVYEQYV. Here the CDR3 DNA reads TGTGCCAGCAGTCCGGGGACAGGGGGTGTATACGAGCAGTACGTC.

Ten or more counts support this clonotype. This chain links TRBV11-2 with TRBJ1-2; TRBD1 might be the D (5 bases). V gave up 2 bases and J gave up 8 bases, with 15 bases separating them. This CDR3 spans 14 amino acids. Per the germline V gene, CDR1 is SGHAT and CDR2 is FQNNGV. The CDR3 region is CASSLNEGWGGYTF. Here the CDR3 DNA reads TGTGCCAGCAGCTTAAACGAGGGATGGGGCGGCTACACCTTC.

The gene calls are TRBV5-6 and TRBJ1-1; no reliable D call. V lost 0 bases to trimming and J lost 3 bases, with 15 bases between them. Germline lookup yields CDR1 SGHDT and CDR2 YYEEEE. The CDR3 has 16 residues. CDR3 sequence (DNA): TGTGCCAGCAGCTTGGCTCGACAAGCTTATGACACTGAAGCTTTCTTT. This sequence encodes CASSLARQAYDTEAFF.

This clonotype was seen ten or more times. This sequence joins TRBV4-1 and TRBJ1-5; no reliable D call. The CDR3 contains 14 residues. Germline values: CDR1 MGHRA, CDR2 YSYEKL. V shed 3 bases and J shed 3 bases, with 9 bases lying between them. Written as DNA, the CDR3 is TGCGCCAGCAGCCAGGTCCGGCTCAATCAGCCCCAGCATTTT. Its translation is CASSQVRLNQPQHF.

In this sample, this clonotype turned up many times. Written as DNA, the CDR3 is TGTGCCAGCAGATCGACGGGGTCCTACGAGCAGTACGTC. Its protein product is CASRSTGSYEQYV. The rearrangement uses TRBV6-2 or TRBV6-3 and TRBJ2-7; the D gene is possibly TRBD2 (5 bases). The CDR3 covers 13 residues. The germline CDR1 and CDR2 sequences are MNHEY and SVGEGT. V gave up 6 bases and J gave up 1 base, with 10 bases separating them.

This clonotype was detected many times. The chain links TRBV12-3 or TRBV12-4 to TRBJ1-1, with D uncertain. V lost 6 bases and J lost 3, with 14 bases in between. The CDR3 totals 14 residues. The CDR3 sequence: CASSAHGLYTEAFF. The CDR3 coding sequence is TGTGCCAGCAGCGCACATGGGCTTTACACTGAAGCTTTCTTT.

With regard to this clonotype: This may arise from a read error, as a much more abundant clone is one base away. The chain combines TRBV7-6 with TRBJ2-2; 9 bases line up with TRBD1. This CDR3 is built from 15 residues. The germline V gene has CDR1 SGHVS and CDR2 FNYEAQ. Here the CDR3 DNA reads TGTGCCAGCAGCTTAGGACAGGGGGGATCCGGGGAGCTGTTGTTT. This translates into CASSLGQGGSGELLF.

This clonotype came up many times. The CDR3 DNA is TGTGCCAGCAGTTTATTCGGGACAGGGGGTTCACCCCTCCACTTT. Translation: CASSLFGTGGSPLHF. The chain carries TRBV27 and TRBJ1-6; 11 bases map to TRBD1. This CDR3 contains 15 residues. V trimming: 1 base; J trimming: 9 bases; junction bases outside the gene matches: 2. The germline V gene has CDR1 MNHEY and CDR2 SMNVEV (reference sequence).

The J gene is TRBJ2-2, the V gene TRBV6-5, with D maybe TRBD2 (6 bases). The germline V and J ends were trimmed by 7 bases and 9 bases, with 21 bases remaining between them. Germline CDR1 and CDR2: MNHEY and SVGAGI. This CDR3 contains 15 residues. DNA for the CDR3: TGTGCCAGCACTAATACCGGGACTCCCGCGAGGGAGCTGTTTTTT. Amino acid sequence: CASTNTGTPARELFF.

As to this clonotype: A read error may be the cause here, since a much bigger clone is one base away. The CDR3 DNA follows: TGTGCCAGTAGGCCGATGATAGGTACCTCTGGAAACACCATATATTTT. It specifies CASRPMIGTSGNTIYF. The V gene is TRBV19, the J gene TRBJ1-3, with no clear D. Germline CDR1 reads LNHDA; CDR2 reads SQIVND (reference sequence). This CDR3 has 16 amino acids. V lost 6 bases to trimming and J lost 0 bases, with 15 bases between them.

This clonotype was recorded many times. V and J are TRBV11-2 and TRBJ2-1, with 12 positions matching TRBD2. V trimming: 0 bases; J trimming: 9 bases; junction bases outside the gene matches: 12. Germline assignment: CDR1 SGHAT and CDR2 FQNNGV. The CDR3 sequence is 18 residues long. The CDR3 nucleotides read TGTGCCAGCAGCTTAGAAGGTATGACTAGCGGGAGAAGTGGTGAGCAGTTCTTC. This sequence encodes CASSLEGMTSGRSGEQFF. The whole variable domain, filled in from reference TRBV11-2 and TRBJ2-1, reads EAGVAQSPRYKIIEKRQSVAFWCNPISGHATLYWYQQILGQGPKLLIQFQNNGVVDDSQLPKDRFSAERLKGVDSTLKIQPAKLEDSAVYLCASSLEGMTSGRSGEQFFGPGTRLTVL.

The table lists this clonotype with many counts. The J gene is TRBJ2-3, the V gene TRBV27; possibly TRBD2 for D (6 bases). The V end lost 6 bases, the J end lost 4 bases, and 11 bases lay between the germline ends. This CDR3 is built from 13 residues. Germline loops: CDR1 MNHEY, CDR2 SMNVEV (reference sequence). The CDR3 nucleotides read TGTGCCAGCAGGCCCGGGGGTGCAGATACGCAGTATTTT. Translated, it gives CASRPGGADTQYF.

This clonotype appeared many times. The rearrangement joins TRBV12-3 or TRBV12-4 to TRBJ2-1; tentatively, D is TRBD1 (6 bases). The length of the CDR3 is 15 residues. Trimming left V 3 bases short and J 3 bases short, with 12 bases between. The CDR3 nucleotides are TGTGCCAGCAGTTTGAGCAGGGGCGGCTACAATGAGCAGTTCTTC. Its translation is CASSLSRGGYNEQFF.

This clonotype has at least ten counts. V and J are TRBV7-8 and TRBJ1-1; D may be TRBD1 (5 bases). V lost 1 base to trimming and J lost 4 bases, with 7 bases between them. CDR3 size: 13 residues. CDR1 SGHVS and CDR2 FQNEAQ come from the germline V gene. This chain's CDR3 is CASSLGGGTEAFF. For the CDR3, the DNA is TGTGCCAGCAGCTTAGGGGGGGGCACTGAAGCTTTCTTT.

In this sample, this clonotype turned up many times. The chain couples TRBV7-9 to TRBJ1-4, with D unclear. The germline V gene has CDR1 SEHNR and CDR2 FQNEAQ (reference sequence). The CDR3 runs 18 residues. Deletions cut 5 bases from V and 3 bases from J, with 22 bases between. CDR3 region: CASSPRGGSWEPNEKLFF. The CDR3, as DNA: TGTGCCAGCAGCCCCCGGGGAGGCTCTTGGGAGCCTAATGAAAAACTGTTTTTT.

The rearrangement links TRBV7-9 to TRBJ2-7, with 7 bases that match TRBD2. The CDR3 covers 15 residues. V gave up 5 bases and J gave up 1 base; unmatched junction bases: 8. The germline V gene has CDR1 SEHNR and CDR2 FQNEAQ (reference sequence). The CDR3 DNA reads TGTGCCAGCAGCGCCACGGCGGGAGATTCCTACGAGCAGTACTTC. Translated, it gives CASSATAGDSYEQYF.

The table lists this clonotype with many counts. The CDR3 reads CASSQDRGRSGNTIYF. CDR3 sequence (DNA): TGCGCCAGCAGCCAAGATCGCGGGAGGTCTGGAAACACCATATATTTT. The chain combines TRBV4-1 with TRBJ1-3; D is undetermined. V dropped 0 bases and J dropped 1 base, with 10 bases sitting between them. CDR3 length equals 16 residues. Germline V gene sequence: CDR1 MGHRA, CDR2 YSYEKL.

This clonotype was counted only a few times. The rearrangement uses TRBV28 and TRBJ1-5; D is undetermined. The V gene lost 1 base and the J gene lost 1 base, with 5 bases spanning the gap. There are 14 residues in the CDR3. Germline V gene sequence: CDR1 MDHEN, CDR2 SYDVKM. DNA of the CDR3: TGTGCCAGCAGTTTATTTCTGAGCAATCAGCCCCAGCATTTT. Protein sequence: CASSLFLSNQPQHF.

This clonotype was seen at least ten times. The CDR3 loop is CASSYSLVGDTEAFF. CDR3 nucleotide sequence: TGTGCCAGCAGTTACTCGTTGGTCGGTGACACTGAAGCTTTCTTT. The chain combines TRBV6-2 or TRBV6-3 with TRBJ1-1; D is uncertain. V shed 0 bases and J shed 3 bases, with 11 bases lying between them. This CDR3 region has 15 residues. Germline V gene sequence: CDR1 MNHEY, CDR2 SVGEGT.

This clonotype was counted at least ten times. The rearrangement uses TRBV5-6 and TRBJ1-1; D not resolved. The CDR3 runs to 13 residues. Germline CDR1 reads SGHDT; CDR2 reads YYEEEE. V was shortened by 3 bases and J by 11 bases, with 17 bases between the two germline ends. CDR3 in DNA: TGTGCCAGCAGCTCCCCGGTCGGATCGGATGCTTTCTTT. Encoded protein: CASSSPVGSDAFF. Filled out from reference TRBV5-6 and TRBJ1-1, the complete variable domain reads DAGVTQSPTHLIKTRGQQVTLRCSPKSGHDTVSWYQQALGQGPQFIFQYYEEEERQRGNFPDRFSGHQFPNYSSELNVNALLLGDSALYLCASSSPVGSDAFFGQGTRLTVV.

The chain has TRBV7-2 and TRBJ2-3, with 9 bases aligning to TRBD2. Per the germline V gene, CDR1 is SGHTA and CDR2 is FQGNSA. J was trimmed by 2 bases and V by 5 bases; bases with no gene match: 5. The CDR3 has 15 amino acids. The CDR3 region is CASSPGTSNTDTQYF. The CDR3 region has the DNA TGTGCCAGCAGCCCCGGGACTAGCAACACAGATACGCAGTATTTT.

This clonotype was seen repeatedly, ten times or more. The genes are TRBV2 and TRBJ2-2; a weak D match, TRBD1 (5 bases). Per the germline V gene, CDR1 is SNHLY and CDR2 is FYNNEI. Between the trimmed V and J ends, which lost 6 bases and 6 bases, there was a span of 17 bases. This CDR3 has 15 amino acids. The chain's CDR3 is CASSAFQGGPGELFF. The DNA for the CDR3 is TGTGCCAGCAGCGCCTTCCAGGGTGGCCCCGGGGAGCTGTTTTTT.

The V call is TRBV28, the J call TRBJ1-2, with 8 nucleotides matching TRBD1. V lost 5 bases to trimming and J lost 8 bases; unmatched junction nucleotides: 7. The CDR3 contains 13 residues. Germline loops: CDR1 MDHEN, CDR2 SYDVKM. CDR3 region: CASSRGTGRGYTF. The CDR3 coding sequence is TGTGCCAGCAGTCGCGGGACAGGACGGGGCTACACCTTC.

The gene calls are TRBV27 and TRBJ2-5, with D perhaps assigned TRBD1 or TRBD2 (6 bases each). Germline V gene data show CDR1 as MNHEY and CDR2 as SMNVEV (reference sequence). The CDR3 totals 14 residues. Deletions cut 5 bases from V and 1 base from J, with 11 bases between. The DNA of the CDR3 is TGTGCCAGCAGTCCCTGGGGGGCCCAAGAGACCCAGTACTTC. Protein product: CASSPWGAQETQYF.

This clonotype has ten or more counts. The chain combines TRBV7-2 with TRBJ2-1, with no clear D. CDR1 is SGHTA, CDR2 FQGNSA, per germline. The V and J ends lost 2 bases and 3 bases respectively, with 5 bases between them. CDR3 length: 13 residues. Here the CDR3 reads CASSLTGYNEQFF. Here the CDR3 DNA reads TGTGCCAGCAGCTTAACTGGCTACAATGAGCAGTTCTTC.